This TCR beta chain originates from a study of blood T cell repertoires in COVID-19. Looking at the study overall: There were acute and convalescent COVID-19 samples, and they came from the United States, Italy and Spain. The analysed material was cDNA or gDNA that came from T cells, B-cell-depleted T cells, or PBMCs.

V shed 6 bases, J shed 0 bases, and the junction held 17 bases outside the gene matches. Germline CDR1 KGHSH, CDR2 LQKENI. CDR3 length: 21 amino acids. In the source study's methods: Estimation of nucleated cell counts relied on the amplification of reference gene primers. Assay used: immunoSEQ multiplex PCR; TCRdb lists only in-frame clones, some missing. V and J calls and clone size follow that table, whereas D and trimming were derived from the DNA. Of about 200,000 clones listed, 70% to 90% are singletons. The chain employs TRBV18 and TRBJ2-2; 12 bases match TRBD2. The sequencing sample was made of peripheral blood. This receptor was obtained from a man aged 45-60 years with acute or convalescent COVID-19. The CDR3 loop is CASSLHQTLAGGSANTGELFF. For the CDR3, the DNA is TGTGCCAGCTCTCTCCACCAGACACTAGCGGGGGGTAGCGCGAACACCGGGGAGCTGTTTTTT.